Given below is one T cell receptor beta chain in context. Its target is unknown. The protocol was immunoSEQ multiplex PCR, while the TCRdb copy is restricted to in-frame clones and leaves out a portion. Counted here are 150,000 to 200,000 clones, approximately 92% occurring once; the ten biggest clones make up about 10%. These data belong to a study of T cell responses to AZD1222 COVID-19 vaccine. Study-level findings and limits: White British donors predominated, females outnumbered males, and clonal diversity was possibly underestimated.

The sequence derives from an adult in good health. The input for sequencing was peripheral blood, taken on day 0 of AZD1222 vaccination.

CDR3 bases: TGTGCCAGCAGCAATGCCTTGGGGTACAGAGATAATTCACCCCTCCACTTT. This encodes CASSNALGYRDNSPLHF. The rearrangement joins TRBV21-1 to TRBJ1-6. TRBV21-1 is noted as a pseudogene. This CDR3 contains 17 residues.